The TCR beta chain described here comes from a study of shared T cell receptors in the human thymus. This CDR3 is 14 amino acids long. Trimming at V came to 2 bases and at J to 3 bases, leaving 4 bases not matched to a gene. CDR1 and CDR2 from the germline V gene are KGHSH and LQKENI. Generated by immunoSEQ multiplex PCR, the TCRdb table keeps only in-frame clones and is missing some. This table has 450,000 to 650,000 clones, about 84% appearing once. This clone was seen a single time. This sample also appeared in a second study, on human thymus T cells. That work adds: Usage of V and J genes appeared biased in thymic and blood repertoires.

The V call is TRBV18, the J call TRBJ2-7; 7 bases are shared with TRBD1. This TCR derives from a boy younger than two with a congenital heart defect. Input material: thymocytes. In DNA, the CDR3 is TGTGCCAGCTCACCAACAGACAGGGTCTACGAGCAGTACTTC. Encoded protein: CASSPTDRVYEQYF. The entire variable domain, with the rest obtained from reference TRBV18 and TRBJ2-7, is as follows: NAGVMQNPRHLVRRRGQEARLRCSPMKGHSHVYWYRQLPEEGLKFMVYLQKENIIDESGMPKERFSAEFPKEGPSILRIQQVVRGDSAAYFCASSPTDRVYEQYFGPGTRLTVT.